The clone carrying this T cell receptor (beta chain) turned up a few times. Its matching antigen is unknown. This sample is part of a study of T cell repertoires in cytomegalovirus infection. Overall study: From public TCR beta signatures came an indication of both CMV infection and matching HLA type.

Study-level findings and limits: Cumulative public TCR beta family frequency identified carriers of CMV plus the relevant HLA. Dominating the ex vivo response were HLA-C-restricted CMV-specific TCR beta clonotypes.

TCRdb independently ran MiXCR on the reads; one entry per CDR3 protein. Among fewer than 700,000 distinct CDR3 sequences listed, approximately 24% were seen once. This clonotype originated in a human donor in good health (CMV status not recorded). Some clones in this sample may be carry-over from other donors' samples. Sequencing was carried out using CD8+ T cells from PBMCs.

The CDR3 spells CSARAPGQSNEKLFF. The DNA of the CDR3 is TGCAGTGCTAGGGCACCGGGACAGAGTAATGAAAAACTGTTTTTT. The genes are TRBV20-1 and TRBJ1-4; the match to TRBD1 covers 7 bases. CDR1 is DFQATT, CDR2 SNEGSKA, per germline (reference sequence). The CDR3 spans 15 residues. Germline trimming cut 3 bases from V and 4 bases from J; bases unmatched to any gene: 8.